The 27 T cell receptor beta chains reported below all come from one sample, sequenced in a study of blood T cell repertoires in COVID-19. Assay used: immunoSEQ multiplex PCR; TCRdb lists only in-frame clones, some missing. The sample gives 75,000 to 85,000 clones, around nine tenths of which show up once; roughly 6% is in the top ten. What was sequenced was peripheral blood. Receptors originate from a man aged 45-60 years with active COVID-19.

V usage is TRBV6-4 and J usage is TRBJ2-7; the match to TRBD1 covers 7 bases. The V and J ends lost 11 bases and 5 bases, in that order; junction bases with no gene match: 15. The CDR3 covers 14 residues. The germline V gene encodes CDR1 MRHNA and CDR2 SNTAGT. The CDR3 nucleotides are TGTGCCTTTAGAACGGGACAGACTGGGCACGAGCAGTACTTC. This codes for CAFRTGQTGHEQYF.

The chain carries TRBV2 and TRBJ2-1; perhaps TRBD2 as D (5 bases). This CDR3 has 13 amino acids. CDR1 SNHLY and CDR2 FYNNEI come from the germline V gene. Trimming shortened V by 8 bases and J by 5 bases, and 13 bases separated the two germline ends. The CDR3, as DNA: TGTGCCAGCCCCGGCGGAGGAGACAATGAGCAGTTCTTC. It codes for CASPGGGDNEQFF.

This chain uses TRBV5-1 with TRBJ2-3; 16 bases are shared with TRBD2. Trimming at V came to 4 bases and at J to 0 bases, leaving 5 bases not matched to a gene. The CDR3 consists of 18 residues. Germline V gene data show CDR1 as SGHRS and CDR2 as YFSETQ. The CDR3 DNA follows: TGCGCCAGCAGCGTGGGACTAGCGGGGGGGCCGAGCACAGATACGCAGTATTTT. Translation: CASSVGLAGGPSTDTQYF.

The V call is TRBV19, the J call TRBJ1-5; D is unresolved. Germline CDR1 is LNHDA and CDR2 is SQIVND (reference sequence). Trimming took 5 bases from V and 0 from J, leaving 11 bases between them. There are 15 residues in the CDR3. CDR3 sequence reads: CASSSRRDSNQPQHF. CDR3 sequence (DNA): TGTGCCAGTAGTTCACGGAGGGATAGCAATCAGCCCCAGCATTTT.

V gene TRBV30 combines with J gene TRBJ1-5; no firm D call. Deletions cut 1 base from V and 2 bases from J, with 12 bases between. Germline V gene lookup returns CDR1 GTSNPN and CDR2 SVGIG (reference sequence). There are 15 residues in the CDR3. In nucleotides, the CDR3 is TGTGCCTGGAGTGGAGGGCCGACCGGCAATCAGCCCCAGCATTTT. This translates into CAWSGGPTGNQPQHF.

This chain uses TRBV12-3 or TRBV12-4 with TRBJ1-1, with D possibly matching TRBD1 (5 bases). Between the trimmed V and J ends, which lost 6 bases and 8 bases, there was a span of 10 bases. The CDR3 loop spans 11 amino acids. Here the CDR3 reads CASRGQSEAFF. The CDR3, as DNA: TGTGCCAGCAGAGGACAATCAGAAGCTTTCTTT.

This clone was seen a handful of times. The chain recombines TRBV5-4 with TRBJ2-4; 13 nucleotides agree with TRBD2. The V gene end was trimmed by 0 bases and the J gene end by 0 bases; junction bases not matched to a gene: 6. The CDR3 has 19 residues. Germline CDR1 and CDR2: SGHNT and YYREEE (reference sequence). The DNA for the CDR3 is TGTGCCAGCAGCTTGGCCGGGACTAGCGGGGCCTTAGCCAAAAACATTCAGTACTTC. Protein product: CASSLAGTSGALAKNIQYF.

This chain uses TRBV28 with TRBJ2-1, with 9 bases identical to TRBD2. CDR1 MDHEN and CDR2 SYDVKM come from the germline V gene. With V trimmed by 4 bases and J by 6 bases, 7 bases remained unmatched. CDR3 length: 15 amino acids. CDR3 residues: CASSSQGTSLNEQFF. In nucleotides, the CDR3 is TGTGCCAGCAGTTCGCAGGGGACTAGCCTCAATGAGCAGTTCTTC.

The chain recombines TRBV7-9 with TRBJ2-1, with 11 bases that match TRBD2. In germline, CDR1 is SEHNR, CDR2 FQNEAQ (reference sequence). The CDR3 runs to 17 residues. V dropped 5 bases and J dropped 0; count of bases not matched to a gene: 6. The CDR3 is CASSPIAGGPSYNEQFF. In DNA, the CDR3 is TGTGCCAGCAGCCCTATAGCGGGAGGGCCCTCCTACAATGAGCAGTTCTTC.

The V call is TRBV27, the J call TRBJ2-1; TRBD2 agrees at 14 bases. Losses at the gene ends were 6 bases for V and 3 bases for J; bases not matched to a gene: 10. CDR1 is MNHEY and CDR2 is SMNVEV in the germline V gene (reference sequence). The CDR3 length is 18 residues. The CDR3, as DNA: TGTGCCAGCAGCTCTCTGGGACTAGCGGGAGTCCGCTACAATGAGCAGTTCTTC. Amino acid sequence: CASSSLGLAGVRYNEQFF.

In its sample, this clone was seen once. CDR3 nucleotides: TGTGCCAGCAGTTTGGGCGCAGCCTACGAGCAGTACTTC. Translated: CASSLGAAYEQYF. The V call is TRBV27, the J call TRBJ2-7; no firm D call. Germline V gene data show CDR1 as MNHEY and CDR2 as SMNVEV (reference sequence). The CDR3 length is 13 residues. V was trimmed by 3 bases and J by 2 bases, leaving 8 bases between them.

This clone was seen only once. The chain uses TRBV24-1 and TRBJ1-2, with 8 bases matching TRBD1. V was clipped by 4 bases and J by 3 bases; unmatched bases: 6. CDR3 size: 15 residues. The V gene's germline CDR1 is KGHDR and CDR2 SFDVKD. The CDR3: CATSDPTGAYYGYTF. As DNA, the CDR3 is TGTGCCACCAGTGACCCGACAGGGGCTTACTATGGCTACACCTTC.

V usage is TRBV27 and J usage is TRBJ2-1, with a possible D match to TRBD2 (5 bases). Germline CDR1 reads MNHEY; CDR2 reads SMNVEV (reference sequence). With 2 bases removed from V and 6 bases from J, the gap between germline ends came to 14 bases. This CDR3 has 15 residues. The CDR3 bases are TGTGCCAGCAGTTTAAAATCCGGGGTAGTCAATGAGCAGTTCTTC. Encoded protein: CASSLKSGVVNEQFF.

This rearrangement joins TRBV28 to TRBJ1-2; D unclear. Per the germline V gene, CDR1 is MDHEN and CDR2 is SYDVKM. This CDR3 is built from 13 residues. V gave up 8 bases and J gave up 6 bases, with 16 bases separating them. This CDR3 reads CASDNGLGDGYTF. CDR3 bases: TGTGCCAGCGACAATGGGTTGGGAGATGGCTACACCTTC.

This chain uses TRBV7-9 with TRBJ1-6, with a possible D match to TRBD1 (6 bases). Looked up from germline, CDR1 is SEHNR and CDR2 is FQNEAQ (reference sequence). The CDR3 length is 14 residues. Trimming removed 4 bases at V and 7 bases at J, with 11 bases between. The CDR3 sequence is CASSSDSWNSPLHF. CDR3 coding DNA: TGTGCCAGCAGCTCGGACAGTTGGAATTCACCCCTCCACTTT.

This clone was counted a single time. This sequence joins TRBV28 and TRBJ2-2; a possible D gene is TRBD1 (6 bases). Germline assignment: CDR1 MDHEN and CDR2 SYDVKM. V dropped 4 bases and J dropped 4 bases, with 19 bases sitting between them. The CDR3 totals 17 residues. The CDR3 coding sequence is TGTGCCAGCAGTTCGACCTCACAGGGAAAGCGCACCGGGGAGCTGTTTTTT. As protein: CASSSTSQGKRTGELFF.

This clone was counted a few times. This CDR3 is CASSLTGANTEAFF. Here the CDR3 DNA reads TGTGCCAGCAGCTTAACAGGGGCGAACACTGAAGCTTTCTTT. The chain is built from TRBV7-9 and TRBJ1-1; 7 nucleotides agree with TRBD1. Germline V gene lookup returns CDR1 SEHNR and CDR2 FQNEAQ (reference sequence). The CDR3 is made up of 14 amino acids. The V segment lost 2 bases and the J segment 1 base; nucleotides outside the gene matches: 1.

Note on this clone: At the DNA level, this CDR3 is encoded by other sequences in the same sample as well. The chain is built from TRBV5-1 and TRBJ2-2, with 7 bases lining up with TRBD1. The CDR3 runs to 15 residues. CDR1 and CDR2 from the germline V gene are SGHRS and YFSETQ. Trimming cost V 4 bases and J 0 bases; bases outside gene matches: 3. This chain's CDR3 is CASSPGTANTGELFF. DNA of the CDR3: TGCGCCAGCAGCCCCGGGACAGCGAACACCGGGGAGCTGTTTTTT. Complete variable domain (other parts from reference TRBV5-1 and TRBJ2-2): KAGVTQTPRYLIKTRGQQVTLSCSPISGHRSVSWYQQTPGQGLQFLFEYFSETQRNKGNFPGRFSGRQFSNSRSEMNVSTLELGDSALYLCASSPGTANTGELFFGEGSRLTVL.

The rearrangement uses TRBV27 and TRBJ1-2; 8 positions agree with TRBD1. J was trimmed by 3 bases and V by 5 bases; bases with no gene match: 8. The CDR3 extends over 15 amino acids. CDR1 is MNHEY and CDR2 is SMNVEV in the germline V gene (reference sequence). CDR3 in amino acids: CASSPGTGRDYGYTF. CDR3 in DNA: TGTGCCAGCAGTCCGGGGACAGGAAGGGACTATGGCTACACCTTC.

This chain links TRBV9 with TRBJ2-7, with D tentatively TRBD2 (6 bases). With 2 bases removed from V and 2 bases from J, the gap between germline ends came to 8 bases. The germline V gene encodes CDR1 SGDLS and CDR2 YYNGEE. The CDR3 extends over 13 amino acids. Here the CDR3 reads CASSVAGTYEQYF. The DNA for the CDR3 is TGTGCCAGCAGCGTGGCGGGAACCTACGAGCAGTACTTC.

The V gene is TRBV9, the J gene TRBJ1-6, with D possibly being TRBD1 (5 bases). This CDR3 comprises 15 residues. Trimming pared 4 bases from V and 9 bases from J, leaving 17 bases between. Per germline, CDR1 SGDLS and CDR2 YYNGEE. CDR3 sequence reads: CASSPRWGGSSPLHF. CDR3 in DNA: TGTGCCAGCAGCCCTCGGTGGGGGGGGAGTTCACCCCTCCACTTT.

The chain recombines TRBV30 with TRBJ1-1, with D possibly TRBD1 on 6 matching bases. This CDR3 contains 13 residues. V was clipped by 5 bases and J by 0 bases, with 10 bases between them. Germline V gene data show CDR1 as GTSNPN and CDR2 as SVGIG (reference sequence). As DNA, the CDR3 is TGTGCCTGGGAAGGACAGTTGAACACTGAAGCTTTCTTT. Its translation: CAWEGQLNTEAFF. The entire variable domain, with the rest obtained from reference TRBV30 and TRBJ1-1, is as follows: SQTIHQWPATLVQPVGSPLSLECTVEGTSNPNLYWYRQAAGRGLQLLFYSVGIGQISSEVPQNLSASRPQDRQFILSSKKLLLSDSGFYLCAWEGQLNTEAFFGQGTRLTVV.

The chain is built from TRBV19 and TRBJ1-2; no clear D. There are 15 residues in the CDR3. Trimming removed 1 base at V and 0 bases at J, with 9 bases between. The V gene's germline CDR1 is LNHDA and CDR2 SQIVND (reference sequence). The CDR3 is CASSIVEGTNYGYTF. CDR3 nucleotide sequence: TGTGCCAGTAGTATAGTGGAGGGAACTAACTATGGCTACACCTTC.

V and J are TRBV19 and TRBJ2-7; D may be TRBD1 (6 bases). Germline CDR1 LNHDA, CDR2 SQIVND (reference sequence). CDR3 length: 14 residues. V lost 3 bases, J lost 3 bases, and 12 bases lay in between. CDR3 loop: CASSIAGDRYEQYF. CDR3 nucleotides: TGTGCCAGTAGTATCGCAGGGGATCGCTACGAGCAGTACTTC.

CDR3 loop: CASSSGQGSYNEQFF. CDR3 DNA: TGTGCCAGCAGCTCAGGACAGGGGTCCTACAATGAGCAGTTCTTC. V usage is TRBV11-3 and J usage is TRBJ2-1; 9 bases agree with TRBD1. The V gene end was trimmed by 4 bases and the J gene end by 1 base; junction bases not matched to a gene: 2. CDR1 and CDR2 from the germline V gene are SGHNT and YENEEA. The CDR3 has 15 residues.

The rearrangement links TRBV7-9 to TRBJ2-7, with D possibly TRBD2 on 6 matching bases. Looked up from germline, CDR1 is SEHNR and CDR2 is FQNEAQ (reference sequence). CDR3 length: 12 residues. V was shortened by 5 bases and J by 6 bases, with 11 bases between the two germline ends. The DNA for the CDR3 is TGTGCCAGCAGCCTCCCGGGAGCCGAGCAGTACTTC. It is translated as CASSLPGAEQYF.

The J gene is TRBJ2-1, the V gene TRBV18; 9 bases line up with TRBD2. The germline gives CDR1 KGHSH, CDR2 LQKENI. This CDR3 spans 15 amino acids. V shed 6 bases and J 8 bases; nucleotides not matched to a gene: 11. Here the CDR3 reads CASSQGTSQVHEQFF. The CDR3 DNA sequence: TGTGCCAGCTCCCAGGGGACTAGCCAGGTCCATGAGCAGTTCTTC.